These 31 T cell receptor beta chains share one sample of origin, sequenced in a study of CD8+ T cells in alopecia areata. Sequencing used cDNA as its template, made by extracting RNA and reverse transcribing it. Libraries were prepared by immunoSEQ multiplex PCR; TCRdb keeps only in-frame clonotypes and omits some of them. The table shows 100,000 to 150,000 clones, with around 50% occurring only once. The material sequenced was NKG2D-low CD8+ T cells sorted from blood. These receptors were taken from a human donor with alopecia areata.

The chain has TRBV30 and TRBJ2-2, with D unresolved. Per the germline V gene, CDR1 is GTSNPN and CDR2 is SVGIG (reference sequence). The CDR3 consists of 10 residues. V lost 7 bases, J lost 5 bases, and 5 bases lay in between. The CDR3 spells CALVTGELFF. CDR3 coding DNA: TGTGCCTTGGTGACCGGGGAGCTGTTTTTT. The whole variable domain, remainder taken from reference TRBV30 and TRBJ2-2, is SQTIHQWPATLVQPVGSPLSLECTVEGTSNPNLYWYRQAAGRGLQLLFYSVGIGQISSEVPQNLSASRPQDRQFILSSKKLLLSDSGFYLCALVTGELFFGEGSRLTVL.

The gene calls are TRBV7-9 and TRBJ2-1, with 10 bases fitting TRBD1. With 4 bases clipped from V and 8 bases from J, the junction kept 8 bases outside the gene matches. The CDR3 contains 15 residues. CDR1 SEHNR and CDR2 FQNEAQ come from the germline V gene (reference sequence). CDR3 sequence: CASSYPGQGKDEQFF. Here the CDR3 DNA reads TGTGCCAGCAGCTACCCGGGACAGGGGAAGGATGAGCAGTTCTTC.

This clone has just a few counts. The rearrangement links TRBV29-1 to TRBJ2-1; the match to TRBD2 covers 10 bases. V gave up 6 bases and J gave up 3 bases; unmatched junction bases: 5. Looked up from germline, CDR1 is SQVTM and CDR2 is ANQGSEA. The CDR3 runs 14 residues. This CDR3 is CSVASGGDYNEQFF. The CDR3 DNA is TGCAGCGTAGCTAGCGGGGGTGACTACAATGAGCAGTTCTTC.

Points on this clone: This CDR3 is also generated by other DNA sequences in the sample. This chain uses TRBV29-1 with TRBJ2-7, with D perhaps matching TRBD2 (7 bases). Trimming cost V 2 bases and J 4 bases, with 9 bases left between them. CDR1 and CDR2 from the germline V gene are SQVTM and ANQGSEA. The CDR3 consists of 12 residues. In DNA form, the CDR3 reads TGCAGCGTTGAAAGGGGGGGGTACGAGCAGTACTTC. Protein product: CSVERGGYEQYF.

The CDR3 DNA is TGTGCCAGCAGGGATACAGGGGGCAATCAGCCCCAGCATTTT. Protein: CASRDTGGNQPQHF. This sequence joins TRBV2 and TRBJ1-5; TRBD1 matches at 7 bases. Per the germline V gene, CDR1 is SNHLY and CDR2 is FYNNEI. The CDR3 extends over 14 amino acids. Trimming cost V 6 bases and J 2 bases; bases outside gene matches: 4.

This clone appeared a few times. This sequence joins TRBV29-1 and TRBJ2-2; TRBD2 is a possible D gene (5 bases). The V end was cut by 1 base, the J end by 3 bases, with 9 bases between. Germline CDR1 SQVTM, CDR2 ANQGSEA. There are 14 residues in the CDR3. The chain's CDR3 is CSVEGLADTGELFF. The CDR3 DNA follows: TGCAGCGTTGAAGGTCTAGCCGACACCGGGGAGCTGTTTTTT.

As regards this clone: One junction end disagrees with the germline gene, perhaps due to a read error. The chain uses TRBV6-5 and TRBJ1-2; TRBD1 is a possible D gene (5 bases). Germline loops: CDR1 MNHEY, CDR2 SVGAGI. The CDR3 consists of 13 residues. The CDR3 DNA sequence: TGTGCCAGCAGTTCAGGGAGTCTGGACCCCCAGGCCTTC. Protein sequence: CASSSGSLDPQAF.

In this sample, this clone turned up a few times. The CDR3: CSGAVAGGLDYEQYF. DNA for the CDR3: TGCAGCGGTGCCGTAGCGGGGGGGCTCGACTACGAGCAGTACTTC. The chain combines TRBV29-1 with TRBJ2-7, with 11 positions matching TRBD2. V lost 7 bases and J lost 3; bases outside the gene matches: 11. Germline V gene data show CDR1 as SQVTM and CDR2 as ANQGSEA. CDR3 length equals 15 residues.

CDR3 residues: CASSLLAGGTDTQYF. The CDR3 DNA is TGTGCCAGCAGCTTACTAGCGGGGGGCACAGATACGCAGTATTTT. The chain couples TRBV7-2 to TRBJ2-3, with TRBD2 matching over 10 bases. Germline lookup yields CDR1 SGHTA and CDR2 FQGNSA. Trimming cost V 2 bases and J 1 base; bases outside gene matches: 0. The CDR3 is 15 amino acids.

Remarks on this clone: Within the sample, other DNA sequences also encode this same CDR3. The chain carries TRBV29-1 and TRBJ2-7, with TRBD1 identical over 7 bases. V lost 4 bases and J lost 0; bases outside the gene matches: 0. CDR1 and CDR2 (germline): SQVTM, ANQGSEA. This CDR3 is built from 12 residues. As DNA, the CDR3 is TGCAGCGTTGGGGACAGCTCCTACGAGCAGTACTTC. Residues: CSVGDSSYEQYF.

The chain combines TRBV5-1 with TRBJ2-7; 7 bases are a match to TRBD1. This CDR3 contains 13 residues. J lost 3 bases, V lost 3 bases, and 3 bases had no gene match. Germline V CDR1 and CDR2: SGHRS, YFSETQ. The CDR3 DNA sequence: TGCGCCAGCAGCTCAGGGACAGACTACGAGCAGTACTTC. Its translation is CASSSGTDYEQYF.

The gene calls are TRBV29-1 and TRBJ2-7, with 7 bases lining up with TRBD1. This CDR3 contains 13 residues. Germline V gene data show CDR1 as SQVTM and CDR2 as ANQGSEA. The V gene end was trimmed by 8 bases and the J gene end by 2 bases; junction bases not matched to a gene: 9. The CDR3 region has the DNA TGCAGCATTCCTTTACAGGGGACCTACGAGCAGTACTTC. Protein: CSIPLQGTYEQYF.

The sample holds a few counts of this clone. The chain has TRBV19 and TRBJ2-5; D tentatively reads TRBD1 or TRBD2 (5 bases each). This CDR3 comprises 15 residues. Germline V lookup: CDR1 LNHDA, CDR2 SQIVND (reference sequence). The V gene lost 5 bases and the J gene lost 4 bases, with 17 bases spanning the gap. This CDR3 is CASSDGTILRETQYF. The CDR3 nucleotides are TGTGCCAGTAGTGACGGGACGATCCTTCGAGAGACCCAGTACTTC.

This clone was recorded once. The chain is built from TRBV2 and TRBJ2-7; D not resolved. The V end lost 4 bases, the J end lost 5 bases, and 9 bases lay between the germline ends. The CDR3 runs 12 residues. CDR1 is SNHLY, CDR2 FYNNEI, per germline. Written as DNA, the CDR3 is TGTGCCAGCAGTGGTTTGGCCGACGAGCAGTACTTC. Residues: CASSGLADEQYF.

The chain has TRBV29-1 and TRBJ2-2, with D hard to call. The CDR3 contains 14 residues. CDR1 is SQVTM and CDR2 is ANQGSEA in the germline V gene. The germline V and J ends were trimmed by 0 bases and 3 bases, with 8 bases remaining between them. The DNA for the CDR3 is TGCAGCGTTGAAGATGGGGTCCACACCGGGGAGCTGTTTTTT. It encodes CSVEDGVHTGELFF.

The rearrangement links TRBV7-9 to TRBJ2-5; TRBD2 is a possible D gene (6 bases). Germline loops: CDR1 SEHNR, CDR2 FQNEAQ (reference sequence). V dropped 4 bases and J dropped 3 bases, with 12 bases sitting between them. This CDR3 is built from 14 residues. DNA of the CDR3: TGTGCCAGCAGCTCAGATAGCGGCGAAGAGACCCAGTACTTC. As protein: CASSSDSGEETQYF.

This clone was counted a few times. The chain joins TRBV30 to TRBJ2-7; 7 nucleotides align to TRBD1. This CDR3 has 12 amino acids. Germline trimming cut 5 bases from V and 4 bases from J; bases unmatched to any gene: 5. CDR1 and CDR2 (germline): GTSNPN, SVGIG (reference sequence). The CDR3 coding sequence is TGTGCCTGGTCGGGGACAGAATACGAGCAGTACTTC. It translates to CAWSGTEYEQYF.

The V gene is TRBV4-1, the J gene TRBJ1-1; D is uncertain. Looked up from germline, CDR1 is MGHRA and CDR2 is YSYEKL. V lost 2 bases and J lost 5, with 9 bases in between. The CDR3 contains 13 residues. CDR3 loop: CASSQSSETEAFF. The CDR3 coding sequence is TGCGCCAGCAGCCAATCATCGGAAACTGAAGCTTTCTTT.

This clone came up a few times. The chain is built from TRBV7-6 and TRBJ2-1, with 9 bases that match TRBD2. V dropped 5 bases and J dropped 6; count of bases not matched to a gene: 11. The CDR3 has 16 residues. Germline loops: CDR1 SGHVS, CDR2 FNYEAQ. CDR3 sequence (DNA): TGTGCCAGCAGCACCGGCGGCGGGAGGGCCGGCAATGAGCAGTTCTTC. Protein product: CASSTGGGRAGNEQFF. The entire variable domain, with the rest obtained from reference TRBV7-6 and TRBJ2-1, is as follows: GAGVSQSPRYKVTKRGQDVALRCDPISGHVSLYWYRQALGQGPEFLTYFNYEAQQDKSGLPNDRFSAERPEGSISTLTIQRTEQRDSAMYRCASSTGGGRAGNEQFFGPGTRLTVL.

In its sample, this clone was seen a few times. The junction departs from the called germline gene at one end, perhaps through a read error. J is TRBJ2-5 and V is TRBV7-7; TRBD2 might be the D (5 bases). Germline lookup yields CDR1 SSHAT and CDR2 FNYEAQ (reference sequence). The CDR3 has 13 residues. CDR3 amino acids: CASSTGLGETQYF. The CDR3 nucleotides are TGTGCTAGCAGCACGGGGTTGGGGGAGACCCAGTACTTC.

The rearrangement uses TRBV21-1 and TRBJ2-3; TRBD1 is taken as the D call from the table, unchecked against the DNA. TRBV21-1 is designated a pseudogene. The CDR3 spans 18 residues. The CDR3 sequence: CASSKALSGDRGTDTQYF. The DNA for the CDR3 is TGTGCCAGCAGCAAAGCGCTTTCGGGGGACAGGGGAACAGATACGCAGTATTTT.

This clone occurred a few times. The DNA for the CDR3 is TGTGCCAGCAGTTTTGATTCGCTTAGGAACACTGAAGCTTTCTTT. This gives the protein CASSFDSLRNTEAFF. This chain links TRBV27 with TRBJ1-1; D is unresolved. V was trimmed by 3 bases and J by 1 base, leaving 12 bases between them. Germline-derived CDR1 and CDR2 are MNHEY and SMNVEV (reference sequence). This CDR3 is built from 15 residues.

Concerning this clone: Other nucleotide sequences from this sample produce the same CDR3. The chain links TRBV29-1 to TRBJ1-2; no firm D call. V lost 3 bases to trimming and J lost 3 bases, with 8 bases between them. This CDR3 has 12 amino acids. Germline CDR1 SQVTM, CDR2 ANQGSEA. The CDR3 is CSVEGEDYGYTF. Written as DNA, the CDR3 is TGCAGCGTTGAGGGAGAGGACTATGGCTACACCTTC.

The V call is TRBV2, the J call TRBJ2-1; 8 bases align to TRBD1. The CDR3 has 14 amino acids. V lost 10 bases, J lost 7 bases, and 12 bases stayed unmatched. The germline V gene has CDR1 SNHLY and CDR2 FYNNEI. The CDR3 coding sequence is TGTGCCATTCCCGACAGGGGAAGGGGGAATGAGCAGTTCTTC. It yields the protein CAIPDRGRGNEQFF.

The chain couples TRBV2 to TRBJ2-1, with 9 bases aligning to TRBD1. The CDR3 contains 14 residues. The trim removed 8 bases at V and 8 bases at J, leaving 10 bases unmatched. Looked up from germline, CDR1 is SNHLY and CDR2 is FYNNEI. CDR3 in amino acids: CASLGTGSRDEQFF. Here the CDR3 DNA reads TGTGCCAGCCTGGGGACAGGGTCGAGGGATGAGCAGTTCTTC.

The sample holds a few counts of this clone. The chain has TRBV6-5 and TRBJ2-5, with D perhaps assigned TRBD1 or TRBD2 (5 bases each). Germline V lookup: CDR1 MNHEY, CDR2 SVGAGI. V was pared by 6 bases and J by 3 bases, with 14 bases between. The CDR3 has 14 amino acids. The CDR3 spells CASRGRWGKETQYF. In nucleotides, the CDR3 is TGTGCCAGCAGGGGCCGATGGGGGAAAGAGACCCAGTACTTC.

This chain connects TRBV5-1 to TRBJ1-1, with 8 bases matching TRBD1. J was trimmed by 11 bases and V by 0 bases; bases with no gene match: 9. In germline, CDR1 is SGHRS, CDR2 YFSETQ. The CDR3 extends over 14 amino acids. The CDR3 here is CASSLEPGQDSAFF. CDR3 in DNA: TGCGCCAGCAGCTTGGAGCCGGGACAGGACTCGGCTTTCTTT. Full variable domain (remainder filled in from reference TRBV5-1 and TRBJ1-1): KAGVTQTPRYLIKTRGQQVTLSCSPISGHRSVSWYQQTPGQGLQFLFEYFSETQRNKGNFPGRFSGRQFSNSRSEMNVSTLELGDSALYLCASSLEPGQDSAFFGQGTRLTVV.

The chain couples TRBV29-1 to TRBJ1-4; 7 nucleotides line up with TRBD1. V gave up 3 bases and J gave up 5 bases; unmatched junction bases: 9. The germline CDR1 and CDR2 sequences are SQVTM and ANQGSEA. This CDR3 spans 15 amino acids. Here the CDR3 DNA reads TGCAGCGTTGACCCAGGACAGGCAATCAATGAAAAACTGTTTTTT. Translation gives CSVDPGQAINEKLFF.

DNA for the CDR3: TGTGCCAGCAGTTTCCGGACCTACAATGAGCAGTTCTTC. It translates to CASSFRTYNEQFF. This chain links TRBV27 with TRBJ2-1; D gene uncertain. There are 13 residues in the CDR3. In germline, CDR1 is MNHEY, CDR2 SMNVEV (reference sequence). With 3 bases removed from V and 2 bases from J, the gap between germline ends came to 5 bases.

This chain uses TRBV9 with TRBJ2-1, with 9 bases that match TRBD2. Germline lookup yields CDR1 SGDLS and CDR2 YYNGEE. The CDR3 consists of 15 residues. V shed 0 bases, J shed 6 bases, and the junction held 4 bases outside the gene matches. CDR3 in DNA: TGTGCCAGCAGCGTAGCCCTAGCGGGAACCAATGAGCAGTTCTTC. Its translation is CASSVALAGTNEQFF.

This sequence joins TRBV11-2 and TRBJ2-7; no clear D. The CDR3 has 12 amino acids. CDR1 and CDR2 (germline): SGHAT, FQNNGV. V lost 5 bases and J 4 bases, leaving 9 bases between the germline ends. CDR3 protein: CASSPDGYEQYF. The CDR3 coding sequence is TGTGCCAGCAGCCCAGACGGTTACGAGCAGTACTTC.